Below are 28 T cell receptor beta chains sequenced from a single sample in a study of shared clonotypes between healthy human individuals. The protocol was immunoSEQ multiplex PCR, while the TCRdb copy is restricted to in-frame clones and leaves out a portion. Counted here are 950,000 to 1,100,000 clones, about four fifths occurring once; the ten biggest clones make up roughly 0.57%. Sample: memory CD4+ T cells from PBMCs. Subset: CD45RA-negative fraction. These receptors were taken from a man younger than 35 in good health. Some clones in this sample may be carry-over from other donors' samples.

Here the CDR3 DNA reads TGTGCCGGGCACCGGGACAGGGAGTCCGAGCAGTACTTC. This translates into CAGHRDRESEQYF. This chain links TRBV2 with TRBJ2-7; 9 nucleotides agree with TRBD1. The V gene's germline CDR1 is SNHLY and CDR2 FYNNEI. The CDR3 has 13 amino acids. V lost 11 bases to trimming and J lost 6 bases; unmatched junction nucleotides: 11.

This chain uses TRBV5-4 with TRBJ2-1; possible D gene TRBD2, 6 bases. Germline V lookup: CDR1 SGHNT, CDR2 YYREEE (reference sequence). The CDR3 length is 14 residues. Trimming stripped 5 bases from V and 5 bases from J, with 14 bases between. CDR3 coding DNA: TGTGCCAGCAGTCGTAGGGACTTTAACAATGAGCAGTTCTTC. It yields the protein CASSRRDFNNEQFF.

In the case of this clone: Other nucleotide sequences from this sample produce the same CDR3. The chain recombines TRBV9 with TRBJ1-2; maybe TRBD1 (5 bases). V lost 4 bases and J 8 bases, leaving 9 bases between the germline ends. The CDR3 spans 11 residues. Germline loops: CDR1 SGDLS, CDR2 YYNGEE. CDR3 residues: CASSRDVGYTF. CDR3 bases: TGTGCCAGCAGCCGGGACGTCGGCTACACCTTC.

This clone appeared many times. This chain links TRBV29-1 with TRBJ1-2; no definite D call. Deletions cut 4 bases from V and 4 bases from J, with 13 bases between. The V gene's germline CDR1 is SQVTM and CDR2 ANQGSEA. The length of the CDR3 is 13 residues. The CDR3 DNA follows: TGCAGCGTTGTTGATCCACTGATCTATGGCTACACCTTC. It specifies CSVVDPLIYGYTF.

This clone has just a few counts. The chain uses TRBV5-1 and TRBJ2-5; 11 nucleotides align to TRBD2. The CDR3 extends over 14 amino acids. Trimming cost V 2 bases and J 5 bases; bases outside gene matches: 2. Germline CDR1 reads SGHRS; CDR2 reads YFSETQ. The DNA of the CDR3 is TGCGCCAGCAGCTTTAGCGGGAGGGACGAGACCCAGTACTTC. It codes for CASSFSGRDETQYF. Looking up the rest from reference TRBV5-1 and TRBJ2-5 gives the full variable domain: KAGVTQTPRYLIKTRGQQVTLSCSPISGHRSVSWYQQTPGQGLQFLFEYFSETQRNKGNFPGRFSGRQFSNSRSEMNVSTLELGDSALYLCASSFSGRDETQYFGPGTRLLVL.

About this clone: The junction and the germline gene differ at one end; a read error may be behind it. The chain combines TRBV2 with TRBJ2-7, with TRBD2 matching 16 bases. The CDR3 covers 13 residues. Germline lookup yields CDR1 SNHLY and CDR2 FYNNEI. DNA for the CDR3: TGTGCCAGCCTAACTCCGGGACTAGCGGGAGGGATCTTC. Protein product: CASLTPGLAGGIF.

As for this clone: Since a far larger clone is one base different, this is likely a read error. The V and J genes are TRBV29-1 and TRBJ1-1; D uncertain. The CDR3 is 12 amino acids. Germline CDR1 SQVTM, CDR2 ANQGSEA. CDR3 region: CSVTSGNAEAFF. CDR3 nucleotides: TGCAGCGTTACGTCCGGGAACGCTGAAGCTTTCTTT.

The V and J genes are TRBV10-3 and TRBJ2-3; 9 bases match TRBD2. Losses at the gene ends were 8 bases for V and 3 bases for J; bases not matched to a gene: 6. Germline V gene data show CDR1 as ENHRY and CDR2 as SYGVKD. The CDR3 loop spans 14 amino acids. CDR3 residues: CAILAGEGTDTQYF. CDR3 nucleotide sequence: TGTGCCATCTTAGCGGGAGAGGGGACAGATACGCAGTATTTT.

This clone was seen once. The chain links TRBV5-1 to TRBJ2-3; D remains ambiguous. This CDR3 spans 14 amino acids. CDR1 is SGHRS, CDR2 YFSETQ, per germline. V was pared by 0 bases and J by 6 bases, with 11 bases between. The CDR3 DNA reads as TGCGCCAGCAGCTTGGCGGCGGTGGGGGATACGCAGTATTTT. Encoded protein: CASSLAAVGDTQYF.

Note on this clone: Distinct nucleotide sequences in the sample also encode this CDR3. The chain links TRBV7-2 to TRBJ2-1; 11 nucleotides agree with TRBD2. V gave up 5 bases and J gave up 3 bases; unmatched junction bases: 3. The CDR3 loop spans 15 amino acids. CDR1 is SGHTA, CDR2 FQGNSA, per germline. The CDR3 loop is CASSLTSGGYNEQFF. The CDR3 bases are TGTGCCAGCAGCCTTACTAGCGGGGGCTACAATGAGCAGTTCTTC. The full variable domain, in which reference TRBV7-2 and TRBJ2-1 provide the parts outside the CDR3, is GAGVSQSPSNKVTEKGKDVELRCDPISGHTALYWYRQSLGQGLEFLIYFQGNSAPDKSGLPSDRFSAERTGGSVSTLTIQRTQQEDSAVYLCASSLTSGGYNEQFFGPGTRLTVL.

This clone has at least ten counts. The chain recombines TRBV5-1 with TRBJ2-3; 9 nucleotides agree with TRBD2. The germline CDR1 and CDR2 sequences are SGHRS and YFSETQ. There are 16 residues in the CDR3. The V gene end was trimmed by 2 bases and the J gene end by 4 bases; junction bases not matched to a gene: 8. The CDR3 DNA reads TGCGCCAGCAGCTTTTCCCCCGCGGGAGGGCCAGATACGCAGTATTTT. Translation: CASSFSPAGGPDTQYF.

J is TRBJ2-2 and V is TRBV11-1, with 10 positions matching TRBD2. The CDR3 extends over 17 amino acids. Germline V gives CDR1 SGHAT, CDR2 FQDESV (reference sequence). Trimming at V came to 5 bases and at J to 5 bases, leaving 11 bases not matched to a gene. Written as DNA, the CDR3 is TGTGCCAGCAGCGACCTCACTTTACTAGCGGGGACCGGGGAGCTGTTTTTT. Its protein product is CASSDLTLLAGTGELFF.

The chain recombines TRBV25-1 with TRBJ1-6; D gene ambiguous. This CDR3 spans 14 amino acids. Germline V gene lookup returns CDR1 MGHDK and CDR2 SYGVNS. Trimming pared 6 bases from V and 4 bases from J, leaving 10 bases between. The CDR3: CASRGSGYNSPLHF. Here the CDR3 DNA reads TGTGCCAGCAGGGGCTCGGGTTATAATTCACCCCTCCACTTT.

This clone appeared many times. The chain uses TRBV5-4 and TRBJ2-7, with D possibly TRBD2 on 7 matching bases. Between the trimmed V and J ends, which lost 4 bases and 2 bases, there was a span of 19 bases. The CDR3 is 16 residues long. CDR1 is SGHNT and CDR2 is YYREEE in the germline V gene (reference sequence). CDR3 coding DNA: TGTGCCAGCAGCATGGCGGGGGACTGGACAGCCTACGAGCAGTACTTC. Translation gives CASSMAGDWTAYEQYF. The whole variable domain, remainder taken from reference TRBV5-4 and TRBJ2-7, is ETGVTQSPTHLIKTRGQQVTLRCSSQSGHNTVSWYQQALGQGPQFIFQYYREEENGRGNFPPRFSGLQFPNYSSELNVNALELDDSALYLCASSMAGDWTAYEQYFGPGTRLTVT.

This chain joins TRBV6-4 and TRBJ1-5, with D maybe TRBD1 (6 bases). Germline V gene lookup returns CDR1 MRHNA and CDR2 SNTAGT. This CDR3 has 15 residues. V was clipped by 5 bases and J by 2 bases, with 13 bases between them. This chain's CDR3 is CASSKQGFGNQPQHF. In DNA form, the CDR3 reads TGTGCCAGCAGTAAACAGGGTTTTGGCAATCAGCCCCAGCATTTT.

The gene calls are TRBV28 and TRBJ2-1; D is unresolved. Trimming cost V 3 bases and J 0 bases, with 9 bases left between them. CDR1 and CDR2 from the germline V gene are MDHEN and SYDVKM. This CDR3 spans 15 amino acids. The CDR3 DNA follows: TGTGCCAGCAGTTTTATGAGCAGCTCCTACAATGAGCAGTTCTTC. Encoded protein: CASSFMSSSYNEQFF.

The V gene is TRBV7-9, the J gene TRBJ2-7; possibly TRBD2 for D (6 bases). In germline, CDR1 is SEHNR, CDR2 FQNEAQ (reference sequence). The length of the CDR3 is 13 residues. The germline V and J ends were trimmed by 0 bases and 6 bases, with 9 bases remaining between them. The CDR3 coding sequence is TGTGCCAGCAGCTTAGCCGCGGGGAGCGAGCAGTACTTC. Its translation is CASSLAAGSEQYF.

Only a few counts were recorded for this clone. The J gene is TRBJ1-1, the V gene TRBV7-9, with D maybe TRBD1 (6 bases). The CDR3 covers 14 residues. V lost 2 bases, J lost 3 bases, and 10 bases lay in between. The germline V gene has CDR1 SEHNR and CDR2 FQNEAQ (reference sequence). The CDR3 loop reads CASSLFPGDTEAFF. The CDR3 coding sequence is TGTGCCAGCAGCTTATTTCCAGGGGACACTGAAGCTTTCTTT.

This clone was seen only once. This sequence joins TRBV27 and TRBJ2-2; unclear D gene. Germline loops: CDR1 MNHEY, CDR2 SMNVEV (reference sequence). The CDR3 is made up of 15 amino acids. V was pared by 3 bases and J by 7 bases, with 15 bases between. The CDR3 region has the DNA TGTGCCAGCAGTTTTCGACCTTCGTGGGTCGGGGAGCTGTTTTTT. It codes for CASSFRPSWVGELFF.

This clone was seen a few times. The chain links TRBV6-6 to TRBJ1-5, with 9 bases aligning to TRBD1. Trimming removed 2 bases from V and 4 bases from J; junction bases left unmatched: 6. Looked up from germline, CDR1 is MNHNY and CDR2 is SVGAGI (reference sequence). The CDR3 sequence is 16 residues long. The CDR3 DNA follows: TGTGCCAGCAGTTACCCACAGGGGGCAAGTAATCAGCCCCAGCATTTT. Residues: CASSYPQGASNQPQHF.

J is TRBJ2-1 and V is TRBV29-1, with 13 bases lining up with TRBD2. With V trimmed by 6 bases and J by 3 bases, 14 bases remained unmatched. The CDR3 length is 18 residues. Per the germline V gene, CDR1 is SQVTM and CDR2 is ANQGSEA. Written as DNA, the CDR3 is TGCAGCGTCCCGGCCTCGGGACTAGCGGGGTGGGACTACAATGAGCAGTTCTTC. Residues: CSVPASGLAGWDYNEQFF.

CDR3 sequence reads: CASSLARQASGELFF. The CDR3 DNA reads as TGTGCCAGCAGCTTAGCCAGGCAGGCTAGCGGGGAGCTGTTTTTT. V and J are TRBV7-2 and TRBJ2-2; D remains unclear. Trimming removed 0 bases at V and 7 bases at J, with 12 bases between. Germline loops: CDR1 SGHTA, CDR2 FQGNSA. This CDR3 comprises 15 residues.

This clone was seen only once. V usage is TRBV5-3 and J usage is TRBJ2-2, with D unclear. TRBV5-3 is marked as an open reading frame, function uncertain. The V gene lost 1 base and the J gene lost 2 bases, with 6 bases spanning the gap. The CDR3 totals 14 residues. The CDR3 sequence: CARSLLTNTGELFF. The CDR3 DNA follows: TGTGCCAGAAGCTTGTTGACCAACACCGGGGAGCTGTTTTTT.

This clone was detected a few times. The chain recombines TRBV6-5 with TRBJ1-4; the match to TRBD1 covers 7 bases. After removal of 2 bases from V and 2 bases from J, the junction contained 5 bases not matched to a gene. The CDR3 is 16 residues long. The V gene's germline CDR1 is MNHEY and CDR2 SVGAGI. CDR3 sequence reads: CASSYLQGGTNEKLFF. Here the CDR3 DNA reads TGTGCCAGCAGTTACCTACAAGGGGGCACTAATGAAAAACTGTTTTTT.

This chain connects TRBV27 to TRBJ2-2; TRBD2 is a possible D gene (5 bases). The CDR3 spans 15 residues. Per the germline V gene, CDR1 is MNHEY and CDR2 is SMNVEV (reference sequence). Trimming pared 6 bases from V and 3 bases from J, leaving 14 bases between. The CDR3 spells CASSDYISYTGELFF. The DNA for the CDR3 is TGTGCCAGCAGCGACTATATTAGCTACACCGGGGAGCTGTTTTTT.

The V gene is TRBV11-2, the J gene TRBJ2-3; weak D call: TRBD2 (6 bases). This CDR3 is 13 amino acids long. The V gene lost 5 bases and the J gene lost 6 bases, with 12 bases spanning the gap. Germline CDR1 SGHAT, CDR2 FQNNGV. CDR3 protein: CASSTSWTDTQYF. In nucleotides, the CDR3 is TGTGCCAGCAGCACTAGCTGGACGGATACGCAGTATTTT.

V and J are TRBV5-1 and TRBJ2-7; a possible D gene is TRBD2 (6 bases). CDR3 length: 14 amino acids. Trimming stripped 3 bases from V and 2 bases from J, with 12 bases between. The V gene's germline CDR1 is SGHRS and CDR2 YFSETQ. This CDR3 is CASSWRDGTYEQYF. In nucleotides, the CDR3 is TGCGCCAGCAGCTGGAGGGACGGAACCTACGAGCAGTACTTC.

The chain recombines TRBV29-1 with TRBJ2-1; unclear D gene. Germline values: CDR1 SQVTM, CDR2 ANQGSEA. This CDR3 region has 16 residues. Trimming removed 0 bases from V and 2 bases from J, with 14 bases in between. The CDR3 here is CSVEDPPGGPYNEQFF. Here the CDR3 DNA reads TGCAGCGTTGAAGATCCCCCAGGTGGTCCCTACAATGAGCAGTTCTTC.